These 5 T cell receptor beta chains were all obtained from the same sample, sequenced in a study of cytomegalovirus exposure and HLA in healthy donors. PCR amplification relied on 60 Vbeta primers (plus 13 Jbeta primers). Clones were sequenced by immunoSEQ multiplex PCR, and TCRdb holds only the in-frame ones, with some missing. The sample has fewer than 120,000 clones; under 85% are singletons. Sample: PBMCs. The receptors originated from a young man in good health and CMV-seropositive.

V usage is TRBV11-2 and J usage is TRBJ2-2; tentatively, D is TRBD2 (6 bases). This CDR3 region has 13 residues. The germline CDR1 and CDR2 sequences are SGHAT and FQNNGV. The V end lost 8 bases, the J end lost 4 bases, and 11 bases lay between the germline ends. This CDR3 reads CASWGGSTGELFF. The CDR3, as DNA: TGTGCCAGCTGGGGAGGCTCCACCGGGGAGCTGTTTTTT.

V usage is TRBV18 and J usage is TRBJ1-3; 8 positions match TRBD1. Germline V gives CDR1 KGHSH, CDR2 LQKENI. CDR3 length: 18 amino acids. With V trimmed by 6 bases and J by 2 bases, 15 bases remained unmatched. The CDR3 nucleotides are TGTGCCAGCTCCCGCGACCGACAGGGGACTTGGCCTGGAAACACCATATATTTT. Translation gives CASSRDRQGTWPGNTIYF.

The genes are TRBV4-1 and TRBJ1-4, with 9 nucleotides matching TRBD1. V dropped 3 bases and J dropped 3; count of bases not matched to a gene: 14. The germline V gene encodes CDR1 MGHRA and CDR2 YSYEKL. This CDR3 region has 19 residues. CDR3 loop: CASSHQDRGQGRANEKLFF. CDR3 bases: TGCGCCAGCAGCCACCAAGACAGGGGACAGGGCAGGGCTAATGAAAAACTGTTTTTT.

The chain employs TRBV19 and TRBJ1-1, with TRBD1 matching 7 bases. The CDR3 is made up of 14 amino acids. The ends lost 5 bases at V and 5 bases at J; junction bases unmatched: 8. Germline lookup yields CDR1 LNHDA and CDR2 SQIVND (reference sequence). Here the CDR3 reads CASSERQGLTEAFF. In DNA, the CDR3 is TGTGCCAGTAGTGAGAGACAGGGTTTGACTGAAGCTTTCTTT.

V and J are TRBV19 and TRBJ1-5; 7 nucleotides match TRBD1. Germline loops: CDR1 LNHDA, CDR2 SQIVND (reference sequence). CDR3 size: 14 residues. J lost 4 bases, V lost 3 bases, and 3 bases had no gene match. CDR3 coding DNA: TGTGCCAGTAGTATTCAGACAGGGAATCAGCCCCAGCATTTT. It is translated as CASSIQTGNQPQHF.